The entry below describes one T cell receptor (beta chain). Its antigen is unknown. The germline V gene has CDR1 SGHRS and CDR2 YFSETQ. With 4 bases removed from V and 7 bases from J, the gap between germline ends came to 17 bases. CDR3 size: 14 residues. This table comes from immunoSEQ multiplex PCR, and its TCRdb copy is limited to in-frame clones, with some not included. The data hold 73,000 or so clones, with more than 75% observed a single time. This sample was included in a study of OX40 agonist ivuxolimab in advanced cancers. Overall study findings and caveats: In general, CD8+ T cells held more expanded clones than CD4+ did, on average.

The genes are TRBV5-1 and TRBJ1-2; D is ambiguous. The receptor was derived from an adult with an advanced solid tumor such as melanoma, head and neck, liver or kidney cancer. This specimen was CD4+ or CD8+ T cells sorted from blood, taken in a trial of the OX40 agonist ivuxolimab. CDR3 DNA: TGCGCCAGCAGCCAAGATCTCGAGGGATCTGGCTACACCTTC. Protein sequence: CASSQDLEGSGYTF.